A selection of T cell receptor beta chains follows, all from one sample in a study of spatial heterogeneity in lung cancer. TCRdb ran MiXCR on the 5' RACE reads and lists one entry per CDR3 protein. The repertoire consists of about 38,000 distinct CDR3 sequences, with 7.5% occurring once and the leading ten covering around 30%. The material was PBMCs, obtained at surgery. These receptor sequences come from a male donor with early-stage non-small cell lung cancer. Both conserved end residues are trimmed from each CDR3. D genes are given only for firm matches.

V gene: TRBV28
J gene: TRBJ2-1
D gene: TRBD2
CDR3 protein: ATRGAGGVYNEQF

V gene: TRBV28
J gene: TRBJ1-2
D gene: TRBD1
CDR3 protein: ASSLTGTANYGYT

V gene: TRBV4-1
J gene: TRBJ2-3
D gene: -
CDR3 protein: ASSQDVTGTDTQY

V gene: TRBV29-1
J gene: TRBJ1-2
D gene: -
CDR3 protein: SADLRDTIGYGYT

V gene: TRBV5-5
J gene: TRBJ2-3
D gene: TRBD1
CDR3 protein: ASSLQGPPSTDTQY

V gene: TRBV6-5
J gene: TRBJ2-1
D gene: TRBD2
CDR3 protein: ASRKGLAGVYNEQF

V gene: TRBV11-2
J gene: TRBJ2-1
D gene: TRBD2
CDR3 protein: ASSRASGYNEQF

V gene: TRBV4-3
J gene: TRBJ1-1
D gene: -
CDR3 protein: ASSQRLEGGTTEAF

V gene: TRBV4-2
J gene: TRBJ2-1
D gene: TRBD2
CDR3 protein: ASSQDWGTSGRTYSI

V gene: TRBV9
J gene: TRBJ1-3
D gene: -
CDR3 protein: ASSVGGPTSGNTIY

V gene: TRBV21-1
J gene: TRBJ1-5
D gene: -
CDR3 protein: ASSSAGQDSNQPQH

V gene: TRBV5-4
J gene: TRBJ2-2
D gene: TRBD1
CDR3 protein: ASSKTPGQTNTGELF

V gene: TRBV27
J gene: TRBJ1-5
D gene: TRBD1
CDR3 protein: ASAAGGTPQH

V gene: TRBV15
J gene: TRBJ1-1
D gene: TRBD1
CDR3 protein: ATSNPGQGMNTEAF

V gene: TRBV27
J gene: TRBJ1-6
D gene: TRBD1
CDR3 protein: ASRVGQGLTPLH

V gene: TRBV6-2/TRBV6-3
J gene: TRBJ1-2
D gene: TRBD1
CDR3 protein: ASSYSGDRSSWGYT

V gene: TRBV7-2
J gene: TRBJ1-5
D gene: -
CDR3 protein: ASSLLNTGGNQPQH

V gene: TRBV5-8
J gene: TRBJ1-5
D gene: -
CDR3 protein: ASSSRDGENQPQH

V gene: TRBV10-3
J gene: TRBJ2-1
D gene: TRBD1
CDR3 protein: AISEPGQGAGDEQF

V gene: TRBV10-3
J gene: TRBJ2-1
D gene: -
CDR3 protein: AISEFGSSYNEQF

V gene: TRBV29-1
J gene: TRBJ2-3
D gene: TRBD2
CDR3 protein: SVEDPGLAGATDTQY

V gene: TRBV18
J gene: TRBJ2-5
D gene: -
CDR3 protein: ASSVDQTETQY

V gene: TRBV12-3/TRBV12-4
J gene: TRBJ2-1
D gene: TRBD2
CDR3 protein: ASSTGLAGTYNEQF

V gene: TRBV11-2
J gene: TRBJ1-1
D gene: -
CDR3 protein: ASSGGRRAF

V gene: TRBV24-1
J gene: TRBJ2-5
D gene: -
CDR3 protein: ATSDSLRRDRIQETQY

V gene: TRBV5-1
J gene: TRBJ2-2
D gene: TRBD2
CDR3 protein: ASSWTGLMNTGELF

V gene: TRBV18
J gene: TRBJ2-3
D gene: -
CDR3 protein: ASSPGRGDTQY

V gene: TRBV28
J gene: TRBJ2-5
D gene: -
CDR3 protein: ASSFGDRISQTQY

V gene: TRBV6-2/TRBV6-3
J gene: TRBJ1-1
D gene: -
CDR3 protein: ASSYWQGKAF

V gene: TRBV29-1
J gene: TRBJ2-1
D gene: -
CDR3 protein: SVGGQGGLSYNEQF

V gene: TRBV10-3
J gene: TRBJ2-7
D gene: TRBD1
CDR3 protein: AIAGTGVYEQY

V gene: TRBV6-2/TRBV6-3
J gene: TRBJ1-1
D gene: -
CDR3 protein: ASKTGSIPEAF

V gene: TRBV20-1
J gene: TRBJ2-7
D gene: -
CDR3 protein: SARQEPSYEQY

V gene: TRBV7-2
J gene: TRBJ2-1
D gene: -
CDR3 protein: ASSGTSNNEQF

V gene: TRBV29-1
J gene: TRBJ2-1
D gene: -
CDR3 protein: SVQEWDGDEQF

V gene: TRBV6-2/TRBV6-3
J gene: TRBJ2-3
D gene: -
CDR3 protein: ASSYNAGTDTQY

V gene: TRBV5-1
J gene: TRBJ2-1
D gene: -
CDR3 protein: ASSVDVGGPPNEQF

V gene: TRBV11-1
J gene: TRBJ2-1
D gene: TRBD2
CDR3 protein: ASSLAPGLVDNEQF

V gene: TRBV20-1
J gene: TRBJ1-1
D gene: -
CDR3 protein: SAPTENTEAF

V gene: TRBV6-2/TRBV6-3
J gene: TRBJ1-1
D gene: TRBD1
CDR3 protein: ASTQRVAGGEAF

V gene: TRBV11-3
J gene: TRBJ2-3
D gene: TRBD2
CDR3 protein: ASASHGGGTDTQY

V gene: TRBV12-3/TRBV12-4
J gene: TRBJ1-2
D gene: -
CDR3 protein: ASSPFSTNYGYT

V gene: TRBV12-3/TRBV12-4
J gene: TRBJ1-1
D gene: -
CDR3 protein: ASRSHRAEAF

V gene: TRBV7-2
J gene: TRBJ1-6
D gene: -
CDR3 protein: ASSPQGADSPLH

V gene: TRBV7-9
J gene: TRBJ2-1
D gene: -
CDR3 protein: ASSFTSSVGQF

V gene: TRBV29-1
J gene: TRBJ2-5
D gene: TRBD2
CDR3 protein: SVEYTSGGVQETQY

V gene: TRBV7-6
J gene: TRBJ2-2
D gene: -
CDR3 protein: ASSLARYTGELF

V gene: TRBV7-7
J gene: TRBJ1-1
D gene: -
CDR3 protein: ASSLTGNTEAF

V gene: TRBV18
J gene: TRBJ2-5
D gene: TRBD1
CDR3 protein: ASSPKTGEETQY

V gene: TRBV4-2
J gene: TRBJ2-2
D gene: -
CDR3 protein: ASSQDLGPTGELF

V gene: TRBV7-2
J gene: TRBJ2-5
D gene: TRBD2
CDR3 protein: ASSMGSGSKTQY

V gene: TRBV5-1
J gene: TRBJ2-6
D gene: TRBD1
CDR3 protein: ASSPPRQGPSGANVLT

V gene: TRBV2
J gene: TRBJ2-7
D gene: -
CDR3 protein: ASSRAPEGKQY